The next 13 T cell receptor beta chains were all read from a single sample in a study of T cell repertoires in cytomegalovirus infection. TCRdb ran MiXCR on the reads and lists one entry per CDR3 protein. The sample consists of about 330,000 distinct CDR3 sequences, over 7.5% of them appearing once. Sample: PBMCs. Source of these receptors: a human donor in good health (CMV status not recorded). Some clones in this sample may be carry-over from other donors' samples.

V gene TRBV15 combines with J gene TRBJ2-7; weak D call: TRBD1 (5 bases). Trimming cost V 2 bases and J 4 bases, with 9 bases left between them. Per germline, CDR1 LNHNV and CDR2 YYDKDF (reference sequence). This CDR3 comprises 13 residues. CDR3 DNA: TGTGCCACCAGCAGAAACCAGGGATACGAGCAGTACTTC. Its protein product is CATSRNQGYEQYF.

This chain's CDR3 is CASREGTLWEQYF. The CDR3 nucleotides read TGTGCCAGCAGGGAGGGGACTTTGTGGGAGCAGTACTTC. The chain joins TRBV28 to TRBJ2-7; TRBD2 is a possible D gene (6 bases). The germline V gene has CDR1 MDHEN and CDR2 SYDVKM. This CDR3 has 13 residues. V lost 6 bases and J lost 7, with 16 bases in between.

This clonotype showed up many times. The V and J genes are TRBV7-2 and TRBJ2-7; 10 bases are shared with TRBD2. V dropped 2 bases and J dropped 8; count of bases not matched to a gene: 18. CDR3 length: 18 residues. CDR1 and CDR2 from the germline V gene are SGHTA and FQGNSA. The CDR3 region is CASSLTRASSSGGQKQYF. As DNA, the CDR3 is TGTGCCAGCAGCTTAACCAGGGCCTCTAGTAGCGGGGGGCAAAAGCAGTACTTC.

V is TRBV7-6 and J is TRBJ2-2, with 8 positions matching TRBD2. CDR1 SGHVS and CDR2 FNYEAQ come from the germline V gene. Trimming cost V 3 bases and J 6 bases; bases outside gene matches: 15. The CDR3 totals 18 residues. CDR3 bases: TGTGCCAGCAGCTTGTTAAGCGGGAGAGGTCAGGGCGCCGGGGAGCTGTTTTTT. Translating gives CASSLLSGRGQGAGELFF.

This clonotype showed up many times. V gene TRBV10-3 combines with J gene TRBJ2-5; no clear D gene. The CDR3 is 14 residues long. V dropped 2 bases and J dropped 5 bases, with 12 bases sitting between them. Germline lookup yields CDR1 ENHRY and CDR2 SYGVKD. CDR3 sequence: CAISEPGSLETQYF. CDR3 nucleotide sequence: TGTGCCATCAGTGAGCCCGGGTCCTTGGAGACCCAGTACTTC.

This clonotype was counted at least ten times. The V and J genes are TRBV6-2 or TRBV6-3 and TRBJ1-1; TRBD1 agrees at 7 bases. The CDR3 contains 18 residues. CDR1 and CDR2 from the germline V gene are MNHEY and SVGEGT. The J segment lost 0 bases and the V segment lost 6 bases, leaving 16 bases of the junction unmatched. CDR3: CASSPLGWRQGVNTEAFF. The CDR3 DNA follows: TGTGCCAGCAGCCCCTTGGGTTGGCGACAGGGAGTGAACACTGAAGCTTTCTTT.

This clonotype appeared many times. This rearrangement joins TRBV28 to TRBJ1-1, with 7 bases fitting TRBD1. Germline CDR1 reads MDHEN; CDR2 reads SYDVKM. This CDR3 has 16 amino acids. Trimming took 7 bases from V and 0 from J; bases not matched to a gene: 11. The CDR3 nucleotides read TGTGCCAGCATCATTCGAGCGGGACAGATGAACACTGAAGCTTTCTTT. Its translation: CASIIRAGQMNTEAFF.

J is TRBJ2-7 and V is TRBV11-2; possible D gene TRBD2, 7 bases. The CDR3 length is 18 residues. Germline CDR1 reads SGHAT; CDR2 reads FQNNGV. Between the trimmed V and J ends, which lost 5 bases and 2 bases, there was a span of 25 bases. The CDR3 DNA reads as TGTGCCAGCAGCCGTGGGGGCGGGAGCCTAGACCGAACCTACGAGCAGTACTTC. Protein sequence: CASSRGGGSLDRTYEQYF.

This clonotype was seen a few times. This chain links TRBV6-1 with TRBJ2-5; D is undetermined. The V end lost 10 bases, the J end lost 3 bases, and 15 bases lay between the germline ends. The CDR3 is made up of 13 amino acids. Germline CDR1 MNHNS, CDR2 SASEGT. The CDR3 is CATSDWQEETQYF. The DNA for the CDR3 is TGTGCCACGTCAGACTGGCAGGAAGAGACCCAGTACTTC.

This clonotype came up many times. This rearrangement joins TRBV7-2 to TRBJ2-3; TRBD2 matches at 13 bases. The V segment lost 1 base and the J segment 1 base; nucleotides outside the gene matches: 2. Per the germline V gene, CDR1 is SGHTA and CDR2 is FQGNSA. The CDR3 is made up of 17 amino acids. Written as DNA, the CDR3 is TGTGCCAGCAGCTTAGTGGGGACTAGCGGGGGCACAGATACGCAGTATTTT. It yields the protein CASSLVGTSGGTDTQYF.

The V and J genes are TRBV7-2 and TRBJ1-5, with TRBD1 matching 9 bases. Trimming took 4 bases from V and 6 from J; bases not matched to a gene: 4. Germline V CDR1 and CDR2: SGHTA, FQGNSA. The CDR3 runs to 14 residues. CDR3 coding DNA: TGTGCCAGCAGCTCCGACAGGGGGTTTCAGCCCCAGCATTTT. This gives the protein CASSSDRGFQPQHF.

This clonotype has at least ten counts. The V gene is TRBV7-2, the J gene TRBJ2-1; a possible D gene is TRBD1 (5 bases). The CDR3 is 14 residues long. CDR1 SGHTA and CDR2 FQGNSA come from the germline V gene. V was shortened by 5 bases and J by 8 bases, with 16 bases between the two germline ends. For the CDR3, the DNA is TGTGCCAGCAGCCCCGCCCAGGGCAGCCATGAGCAGTTCTTC. Its translation: CASSPAQGSHEQFF. Using reference TRBV7-2 and TRBJ2-1 for the parts outside the CDR3, the full variable domain is GAGVSQSPSNKVTEKGKDVELRCDPISGHTALYWYRQSLGQGLEFLIYFQGNSAPDKSGLPSDRFSAERTGGSVSTLTIQRTQQEDSAVYLCASSPAQGSHEQFFGPGTRLTVL.

This clonotype was seen only a few times. This chain links TRBV5-6 with TRBJ1-1; D remains ambiguous. Per the germline V gene, CDR1 is SGHDT and CDR2 is YYEEEE. V was pared by 4 bases and J by 4 bases, with 8 bases between. The CDR3 runs 12 residues. This chain's CDR3 is CASSPAGTEAFF. The CDR3 nucleotides read TGTGCCAGCAGCCCTGCGGGCACTGAAGCTTTCTTT.